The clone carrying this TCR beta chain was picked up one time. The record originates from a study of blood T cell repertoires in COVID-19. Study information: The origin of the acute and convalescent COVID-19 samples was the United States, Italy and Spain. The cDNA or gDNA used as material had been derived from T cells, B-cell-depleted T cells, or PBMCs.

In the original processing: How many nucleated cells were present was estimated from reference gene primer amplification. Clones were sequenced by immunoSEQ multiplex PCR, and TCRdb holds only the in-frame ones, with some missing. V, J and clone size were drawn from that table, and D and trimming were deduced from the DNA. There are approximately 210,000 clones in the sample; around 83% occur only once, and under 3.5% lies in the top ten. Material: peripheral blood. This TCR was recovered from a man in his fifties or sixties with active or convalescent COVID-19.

Here the CDR3 DNA reads TGCAGCGTTGTAGTATCACAAGAGACCCAGTACTTC. Its protein is CSVVVSQETQYF. The chain couples TRBV29-1 to TRBJ2-5; D unresolved. The CDR3 covers 12 residues. Trimming removed 4 bases from V and 2 bases from J, with 8 bases in between. CDR1 is SQVTM, CDR2 ANQGSEA, per germline. The full variable domain, with the rest looked up from reference TRBV29-1 and TRBJ2-5, is SAVISQKPSRDICQRGTSLTIQCQVDSQVTMMFWYRQQPGQSLTLIATANQGSEATYESGFVIDKFPISRPNLTFSTLTVSNMSPEDSSIYLCSVVVSQETQYFGPGTRLLVL.